This entry features one TCR beta chain sequence. The antigen is undetermined. This sample was taken from a study of post-analysis software for immune sequencing data. The CDR3 runs to 13 residues. The germline gives CDR1 SGHVS, CDR2 FQNEAQ. Trimming pared 5 bases from V and 12 bases from J, leaving 19 bases between. Broader study findings: Samples from one preparation batch, clustered by F measure, grouped strongly together. Patients had higher frequencies than controls of five TRBV segments, including TRBV5-6, TRBV5-1 and TRBV20-1. For normalized Chao1 diversity, multiple sclerosis patients scored significantly lower than controls did.

Unique-molecular-identifier-tagged TCR beta cDNA libraries were used. It was from roughly 1 to 10 million T cells that approximately 500,000 cDNA molecules came. TCRdb processed the PCR reads anew with MiXCR; each CDR3 protein has one entry. Counted here are hundreds of thousands of distinct CDR3 sequences, around 33% occurring once; the ten biggest clones make up under 15%. The chain has TRBV7-8 and TRBJ2-5, with D maybe TRBD1 (6 bases). The sequenced material came from blood. The clonotype originates from a girl aged 5 to 17 with multiple sclerosis. The CDR3 reads CASSPATGTKEYF. The CDR3 DNA follows: TGTGCCAGCAGCCCAGCTACCGGGACAAAGGAGTACTTC.